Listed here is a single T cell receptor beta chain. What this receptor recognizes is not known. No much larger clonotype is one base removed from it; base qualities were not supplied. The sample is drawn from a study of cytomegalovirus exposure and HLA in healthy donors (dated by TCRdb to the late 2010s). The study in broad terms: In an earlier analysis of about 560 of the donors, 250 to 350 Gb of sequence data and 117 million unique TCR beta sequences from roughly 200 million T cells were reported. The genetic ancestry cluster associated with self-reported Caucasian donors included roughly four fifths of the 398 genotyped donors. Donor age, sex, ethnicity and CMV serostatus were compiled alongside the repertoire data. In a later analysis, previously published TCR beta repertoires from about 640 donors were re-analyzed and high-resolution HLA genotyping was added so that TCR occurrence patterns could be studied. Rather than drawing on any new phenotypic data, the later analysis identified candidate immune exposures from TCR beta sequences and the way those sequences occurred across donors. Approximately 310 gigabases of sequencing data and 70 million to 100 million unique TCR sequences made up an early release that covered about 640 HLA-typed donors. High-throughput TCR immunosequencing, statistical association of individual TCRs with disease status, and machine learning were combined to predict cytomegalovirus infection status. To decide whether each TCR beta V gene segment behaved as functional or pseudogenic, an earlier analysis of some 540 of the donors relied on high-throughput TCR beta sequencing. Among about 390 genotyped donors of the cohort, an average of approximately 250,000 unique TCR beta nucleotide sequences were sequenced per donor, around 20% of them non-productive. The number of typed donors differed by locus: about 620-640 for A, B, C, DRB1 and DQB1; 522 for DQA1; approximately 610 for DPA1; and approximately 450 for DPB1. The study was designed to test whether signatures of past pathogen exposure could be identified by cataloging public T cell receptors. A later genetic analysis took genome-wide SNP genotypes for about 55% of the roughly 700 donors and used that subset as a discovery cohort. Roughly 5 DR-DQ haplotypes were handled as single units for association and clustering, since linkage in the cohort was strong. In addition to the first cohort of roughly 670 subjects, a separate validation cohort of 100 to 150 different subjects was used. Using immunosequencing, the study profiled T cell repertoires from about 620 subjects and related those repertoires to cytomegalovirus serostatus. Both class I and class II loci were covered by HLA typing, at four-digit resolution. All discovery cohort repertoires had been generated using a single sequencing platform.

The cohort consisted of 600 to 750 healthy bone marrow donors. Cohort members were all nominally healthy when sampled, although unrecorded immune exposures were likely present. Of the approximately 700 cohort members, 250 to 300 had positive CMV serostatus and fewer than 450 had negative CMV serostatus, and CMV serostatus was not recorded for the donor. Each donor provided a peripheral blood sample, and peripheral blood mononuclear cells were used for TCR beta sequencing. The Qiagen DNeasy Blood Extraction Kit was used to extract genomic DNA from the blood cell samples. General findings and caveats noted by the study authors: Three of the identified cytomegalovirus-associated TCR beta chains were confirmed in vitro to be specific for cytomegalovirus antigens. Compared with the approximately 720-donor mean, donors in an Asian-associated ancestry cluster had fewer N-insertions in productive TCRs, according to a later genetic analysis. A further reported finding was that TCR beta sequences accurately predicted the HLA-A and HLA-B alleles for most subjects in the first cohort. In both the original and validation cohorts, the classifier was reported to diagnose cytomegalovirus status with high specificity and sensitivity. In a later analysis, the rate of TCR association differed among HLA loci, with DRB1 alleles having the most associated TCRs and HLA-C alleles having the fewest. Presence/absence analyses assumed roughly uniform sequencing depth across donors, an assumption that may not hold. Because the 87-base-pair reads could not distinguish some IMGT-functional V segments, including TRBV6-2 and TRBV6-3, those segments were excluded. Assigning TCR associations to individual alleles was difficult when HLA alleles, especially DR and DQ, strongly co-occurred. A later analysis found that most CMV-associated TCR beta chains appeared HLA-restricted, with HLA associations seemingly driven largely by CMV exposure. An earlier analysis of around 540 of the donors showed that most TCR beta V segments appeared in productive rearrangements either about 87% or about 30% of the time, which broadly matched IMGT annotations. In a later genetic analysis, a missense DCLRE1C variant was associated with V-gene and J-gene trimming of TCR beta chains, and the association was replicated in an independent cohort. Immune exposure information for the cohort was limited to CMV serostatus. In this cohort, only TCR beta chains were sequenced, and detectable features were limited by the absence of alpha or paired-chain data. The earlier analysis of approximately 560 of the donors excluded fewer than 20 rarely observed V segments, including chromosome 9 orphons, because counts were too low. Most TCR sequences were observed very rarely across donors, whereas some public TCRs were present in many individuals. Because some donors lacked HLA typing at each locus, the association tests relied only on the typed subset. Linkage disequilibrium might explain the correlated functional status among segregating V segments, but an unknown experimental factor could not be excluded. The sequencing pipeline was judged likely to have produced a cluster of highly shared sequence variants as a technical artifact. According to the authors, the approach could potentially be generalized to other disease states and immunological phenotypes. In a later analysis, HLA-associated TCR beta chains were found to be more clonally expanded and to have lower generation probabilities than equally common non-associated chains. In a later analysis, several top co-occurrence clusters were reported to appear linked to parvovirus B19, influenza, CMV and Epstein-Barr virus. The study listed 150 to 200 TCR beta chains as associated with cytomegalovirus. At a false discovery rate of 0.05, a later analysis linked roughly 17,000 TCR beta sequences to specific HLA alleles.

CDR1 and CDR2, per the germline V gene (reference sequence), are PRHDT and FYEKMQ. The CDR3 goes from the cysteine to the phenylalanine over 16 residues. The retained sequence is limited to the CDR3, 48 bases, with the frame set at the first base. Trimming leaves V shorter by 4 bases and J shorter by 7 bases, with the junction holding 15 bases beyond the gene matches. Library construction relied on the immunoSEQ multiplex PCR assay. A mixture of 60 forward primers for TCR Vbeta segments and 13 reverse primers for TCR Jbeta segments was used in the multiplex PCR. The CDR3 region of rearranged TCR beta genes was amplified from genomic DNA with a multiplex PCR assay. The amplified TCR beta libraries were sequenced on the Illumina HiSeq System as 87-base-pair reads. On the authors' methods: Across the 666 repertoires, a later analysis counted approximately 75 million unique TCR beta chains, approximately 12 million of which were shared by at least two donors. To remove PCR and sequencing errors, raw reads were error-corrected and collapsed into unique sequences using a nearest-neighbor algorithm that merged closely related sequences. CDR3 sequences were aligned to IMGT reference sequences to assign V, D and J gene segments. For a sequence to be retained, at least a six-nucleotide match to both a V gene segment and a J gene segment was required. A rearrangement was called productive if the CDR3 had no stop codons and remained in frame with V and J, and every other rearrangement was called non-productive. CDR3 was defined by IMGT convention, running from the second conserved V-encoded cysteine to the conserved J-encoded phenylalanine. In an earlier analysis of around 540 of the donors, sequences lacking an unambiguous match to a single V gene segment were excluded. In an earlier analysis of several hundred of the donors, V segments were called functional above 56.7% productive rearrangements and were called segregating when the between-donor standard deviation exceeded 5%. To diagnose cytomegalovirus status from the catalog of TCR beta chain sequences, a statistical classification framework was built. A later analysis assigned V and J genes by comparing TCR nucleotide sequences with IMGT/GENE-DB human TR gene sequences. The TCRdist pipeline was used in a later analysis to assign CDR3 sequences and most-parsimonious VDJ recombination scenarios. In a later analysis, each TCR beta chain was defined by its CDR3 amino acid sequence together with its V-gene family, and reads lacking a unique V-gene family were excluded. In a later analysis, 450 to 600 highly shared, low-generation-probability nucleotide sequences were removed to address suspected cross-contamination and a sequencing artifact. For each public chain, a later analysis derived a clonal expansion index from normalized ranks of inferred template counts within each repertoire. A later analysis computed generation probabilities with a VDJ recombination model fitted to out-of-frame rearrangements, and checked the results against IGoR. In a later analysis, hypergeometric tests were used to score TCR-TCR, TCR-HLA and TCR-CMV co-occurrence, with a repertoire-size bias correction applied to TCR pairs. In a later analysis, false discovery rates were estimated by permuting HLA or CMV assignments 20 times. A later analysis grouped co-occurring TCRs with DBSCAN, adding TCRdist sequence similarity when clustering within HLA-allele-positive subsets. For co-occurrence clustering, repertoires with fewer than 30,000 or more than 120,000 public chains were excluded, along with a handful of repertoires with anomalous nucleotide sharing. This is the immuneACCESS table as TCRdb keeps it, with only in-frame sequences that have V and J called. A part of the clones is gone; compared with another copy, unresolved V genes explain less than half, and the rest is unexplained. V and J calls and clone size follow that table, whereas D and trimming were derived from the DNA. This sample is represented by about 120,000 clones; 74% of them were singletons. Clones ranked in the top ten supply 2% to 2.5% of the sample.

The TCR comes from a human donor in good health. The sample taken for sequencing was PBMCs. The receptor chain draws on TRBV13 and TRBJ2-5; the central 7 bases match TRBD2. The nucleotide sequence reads TGTGCCAGCAGCTGGCGTGGGGCGGGAGATAAACGGACCCAGTACTTC. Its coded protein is CASSWRGAGDKRTQYF.